This is a list of T cell receptor beta chains from one sample in a study of OX40 agonist ivuxolimab in advanced cancers. The protocol was immunoSEQ multiplex PCR, while the TCRdb copy is restricted to in-frame clones and leaves out a portion. This table holds 72,000 or so clones, approximately 80% found once. The sample was CD4+ or CD8+ T cells sorted from blood, taken in a trial of the OX40 agonist ivuxolimab. The receptors stem from an adult with an advanced solid tumor such as melanoma, head and neck, liver or kidney cancer. Both conserved end residues are part of each CDR3. The D gene is left open where the match is weak. Some rows have no size entry. The others give once, few or many, or a class for an expanded clone.

clone size	V gene	D gene	J gene	CDR3 DNA	CDR3 protein
-	TRBV29-1	-	TRBJ1-1	TGCAGCGTTGAAGACCCCGGCGCGAAAAGGAACACTGAAGCTTTCTTT	CSVEDPGAKRNTEAFF
-	TRBV18	-	TRBJ1-6	TGTGCCAGCTCACCAAACGATCGTACGCAGGGTTCACCCCTCCACTTT	CASSPNDRTQGSPLHF
few	TRBV5-1	-	TRBJ1-1	TGCGCCAGCAGCACCCTGGACAGCAACACTGAAGCTTTCTTT	CASSTLDSNTEAFF
once	TRBV18	-	TRBJ1-2	TGTGCCAGCTCACCGGGGGGATCTAACTATGGCTACACCTTC	CASSPGGSNYGYTF
once	TRBV6-6	-	TRBJ1-6	TGTGCCAGCAGTTACTCGATATTCCGGGGGGACTCACCCCTCCACTTT	CASSYSIFRGDSPLHF
once	TRBV28	TRBD1	TRBJ1-2	TGTGCCAGCAGTACAGGGGATGGCTACACCTTC	CASSTGDGYTF
-	TRBV7-3	-	TRBJ2-3	TGTGCCAGCAGCTCTACAGATACGCAGTATTTT	CASSSTDTQYF
-	TRBV28	TRBD1	TRBJ1-2	TGTGCCAGCAGTACCAGGACAGGGGGGAACTATGGCTACACCTTC	CASSTRTGGNYGYTF
-	TRBV2	TRBD2	TRBJ2-5	TGTGCCAGCACCCCCGGGACTAGCACTCTGGAGACCCAGTACTTC	CASTPGTSTLETQYF
-	TRBV28	-	TRBJ1-5	TGTGCCAGCAGCTTCCGGTGGGGCAATCAGCCCCAGCATTTT	CASSFRWGNQPQHF
-	TRBV7-9	TRBD2	TRBJ2-3	TGTGCCAGCAGCTTAGCCGGGACTAGCGGTATAGATACGCAGTATTTT	CASSLAGTSGIDTQYF
-	TRBV29-1	-	TRBJ1-1	TGCAGCGTCGCTCAGGGGCTGAACACTGAAGCTTTCTTT	CSVAQGLNTEAFF
once	TRBV4-3	-	TRBJ2-3	TGCGCCAGCAGCCAGCGGGATACTAGCACAGATACGCAGTATTTT	CASSQRDTSTDTQYF
-	TRBV7-8	-	TRBJ1-3	TGTGCCAGCAGACCAGCCTCTTTCTCTGGAAACACCATATATTTT	CASRPASFSGNTIYF
once	TRBV28	TRBD1	TRBJ2-5	TGTGCCAGCAGCATTACGCCATGGACAGGGGGTTACCAAGAGACCCAGTACTTC	CASSITPWTGGYQETQYF
-	TRBV30	-	TRBJ1-5	TGTGCCTGGAGTGTCCGGATATCTGGTGTCGGCAATCAGCCCCAGCATTTT	CAWSVRISGVGNQPQHF
-	TRBV30	-	TRBJ1-6	TGTGCCTGGAGTACCGGGTTTAATTCACCCCTCCACTTT	CAWSTGFNSPLHF
-	TRBV2	-	TRBJ2-1	TGTGCCAGCAAGAGCGCGGCGGGATTGAACAATGAGCAGTTCTTC	CASKSAAGLNNEQFF
-	TRBV5-1	TRBD1	TRBJ1-5	TGCGCCAGCAGTCCTCTACCCGTGGGACAGGGTAATCAGCCCCAGCATTTT	CASSPLPVGQGNQPQHF